This T cell receptor beta chain came from a study of shared clonotypes between healthy human individuals. Study-level findings and limits: A few donors shared about 4.8% of their naive CD4 clonotypes.

Authors' analysis steps: With immunoSEQ giving junction-only sequences and no quality scores, filtering differed. TCRdb keeps only in-frame clones here, not all; method: immunoSEQ multiplex PCR. Clone size and V and J calls were adopted from that table, with D and trimming inferred from the DNA. The table includes more than 2 million clones, more than 90% detected once. As regards this clone: As yet, its antigen is unknown.

Recent acute infections and vaccinations were absent in the healthy HIV-negative adult donors. Donors comprised only Caucasian adults living in Nashville, Tennessee. This CDR3 contains 15 residues. The V gene lost 2 bases and the J gene lost 0 bases, with 11 bases spanning the gap. In germline, CDR1 is SGDLS, CDR2 YYNGEE. V gene TRBV9 combines with J gene TRBJ1-1, with a possible D match to TRBD1 (6 bases). The TCR comes from a man aged 18 to 30 in good health. The material sequenced was naive CD4+ T cells sorted from blood. The subset denotes: CD45RA+ positively selected. Written as DNA, the CDR3 is TGTGCCAGCAGCGTCTCCGGGACATTGAACACTGAAGCTTTCTTT. Translated: CASSVSGTLNTEAFF.